This T cell receptor (beta chain) was sequenced in a study of T cell responses to AZD1222 COVID-19 vaccine. Whole-study results and caveats: Vaccine-associated CD4 TCRs spanned spike, dominant at 160-218 and 743-854. It should be noted that donors were predominantly white British and more often female, and clonal diversity was possibly underestimated. Baseline seropositives among AZD1222 recipients totaled only five or six. Epitopes outside B.1.351 and B.1.1.7 mutated regions reportedly drew nearly half of spike TCRs.

The CDR3 is made up of 14 amino acids. Per germline, CDR1 MDHEN and CDR2 SYDVKM. V shed 6 bases, J shed 3 bases, and the junction held 4 bases outside the gene matches. Note on this clone: Its antigen is currently unknown.

Generated by immunoSEQ multiplex PCR, the TCRdb table keeps only in-frame clones and is missing some. In the table there are 100,000 to 150,000 clones, around 86% of which are singletons. The source is an adult who received the AZD1222 COVID-19 vaccine. Specimen: peripheral blood, collected 28 days after the second AZD1222 dose. The gene calls are TRBV28 and TRBJ1-5; 8 nucleotides line up with TRBD1. The CDR3 region is CASRETGDNQPQHF. CDR3 nucleotide sequence: TGTGCCAGCAGGGAGACAGGGGACAATCAGCCCCAGCATTTT.